This is a list of T cell receptor beta chains from one sample in a study of blood T cell repertoires in COVID-19. The method was immunoSEQ multiplex PCR; TCRdb's version includes in-frame clones alone and lacks a portion of them. The top ten clones hold roughly 4% of a sample with about 280,000 clones, approximately 90% of them seen once. The specimen was PBMCs or T cells enriched from blood (not recorded which). These TCRs come from a woman in her twenties or thirties with acute COVID-19. Both conserved end residues are part of each CDR3.

v_call | cdr3_aa
TRBV28 | CASTIPQGESPLHF
TRBV10-2 | CASKGLAGDNEQFF
TRBV27 | CATKTGQAETQYF
TRBV5-1 | CASSTGDMGEKLFF
TRBV10-2 | CASSEWAGGYGYTF
TRBV28 | CASSLRGTSNSPQHF
TRBV19 | CASSPRAGNNEKLFF
TRBV4-1 | CASSIVSGSSYNEQFF
TRBV2 | CASSERGVRAGELFF
TRBV6-5 | CASSYPRDRPYEQYF
TRBV5-1 | CASSLSLAGEGEQYF
TRBV2 | CASSSGTAREQYF
TRBV9 | CASTRRGQGGDEQYF
TRBV6-4 | CASSPLAGGDEQFF
TRBV10-3 | CAISATGTSYEQYF
TRBV30 | CAESVGTNADTQYF
TRBV5-1 | CASSLVYTGELFF
TRBV15 | CATSRDRGSQPQHF
TRBV4-1 | CASSPWTAYNSPLHF
TRBV6-1 | CASSEGAYSNQPQHF
TRBV2 | CASSEAGEGNTEAFF
TRBV10-1 | CASTPDRAGVNYGYTF
TRBV5-4 | CASSPRRENTEAFF
TRBV6-6 | CASSPYLWSSGDTEAFF
TRBV6-4 | CASSGGGHTDTQYF
TRBV4-2 | CASSRDYPPDTQYF
TRBV25-1 | CASSDQGGLGGYEQYF
TRBV4-1 | CASSSIRTAIYEQYF
TRBV10-3 | CAIRRQGGNIQYF
TRBV24-1 | CATSDNRGNTEAFF
TRBV13 | CASSQGQGAMNTEAFF
TRBV7-9 | CASSFLAGGNTGELFF
TRBV18 | CASSPLAGSSYNEQFF
TRBV29-1 | CSVEGRAGTTYGYTF
TRBV25-1 | CASSGFDRGTGYTF
TRBV12-5 | CASGVTPEEQYF
TRBV5-6 | CASSLIGLEEKLFF
TRBV3-1/TRBV3-2 | CASSQVEAEQPQHF
TRBV18 | CASSPGQNQPQHF
TRBV27 | CASSFLFSGANVLTF
TRBV19 | CASSILSGSVTDTQYF
TRBV7-2 | CASSFGVPEAFF
TRBV12-3/TRBV12-4 | CASSLDRGREQYF
TRBV7-3 | CASSPGQGGNEQFF
TRBV6-4 | CASSIHAGTGANEQFF
TRBV7-9 | CASSFGGGYNEQFF
TRBV24-1 | CATSDLNSPGYTF
TRBV4-1 | CASSQGGAGPLYNEQFF